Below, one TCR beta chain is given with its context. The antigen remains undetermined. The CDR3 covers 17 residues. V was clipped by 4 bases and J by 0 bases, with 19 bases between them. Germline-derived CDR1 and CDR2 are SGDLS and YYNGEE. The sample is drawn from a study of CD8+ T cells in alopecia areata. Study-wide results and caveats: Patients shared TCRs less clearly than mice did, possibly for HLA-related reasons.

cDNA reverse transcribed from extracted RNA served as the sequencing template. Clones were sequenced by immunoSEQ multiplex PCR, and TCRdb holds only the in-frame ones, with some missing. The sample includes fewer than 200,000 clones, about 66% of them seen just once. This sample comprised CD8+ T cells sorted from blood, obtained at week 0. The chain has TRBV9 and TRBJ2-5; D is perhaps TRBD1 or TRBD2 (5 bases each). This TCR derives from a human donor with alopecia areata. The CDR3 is CASSLYRADTNQETQYF. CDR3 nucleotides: TGTGCCAGCAGCCTCTACCGAGCGGACACGAACCAAGAGACCCAGTACTTC.